Below, one T cell receptor beta chain is given with its context. Antigen specificity is unknown. The data were taken from a study of monozygotic twins with inflammatory bowel disease. Germline V lookup: CDR1 DFQATT, CDR2 SNEGSKA (reference sequence). The CDR3 sequence is 13 residues long. Each CDR3 protein gets one entry in TCRdb, which reprocessed the 5' RACE reads and gives no DNA. Found here are approximately 160,000 distinct CDR3 sequences; the top ten clones hold approximately 2.8%. Notes on the study in general: Researchers report that IBD patients shared fewer clonotypes with others than healthy twins, especially amid disease activity.

Source material: blood. The receptor's source is a human donor with ulcerative colitis or Crohn's disease, or a healthy co-twin of an affected twin (not recorded which). The J gene is TRBJ1-4, the V gene TRBV20-1; TCRdb calls TRBD1, which cannot be checked without DNA. The CDR3 loop reads CSAPGTGVEKLFF.